Following are 31 T cell receptor beta chains from one sample sequenced in a study of identical twins listed by TCRdb under 2016. The library was built by means of 5' RACE. TCRdb names Illumina HiSeq 2000 as the instrument used. TCRdb applied fastp at Q25 and MiXCR to the public reads, then kept only in-frame beta chains. All rows with the same CDR3 protein become a single entry with the most common DNA and genes. This sample lists 280,000 or so distinct CDR3 sequences; about 8% were detected once. The top ten clones comprise over 2% of the sample. These data were also reused for a study on yellow fever vaccine responses in identical twins.

Sequenced sample: memory (CD45RO+) T cells sorted from blood. What the cell subset or site label conveys for this sample: CD45RO+ enriched T cells. These receptors were collected from a young woman in good health.

The chain uses TRBV7-7 and TRBJ2-1; D is ambiguous. The CDR3 loop spans 13 amino acids. CDR1 and CDR2 from the germline V gene are SSHAT and FNYEAQ (reference sequence). V lost 1 base and J lost 5, with 6 bases in between. CDR3 in DNA: TGTGCCAGCAGCTTAGGCTATAACAATGAGCAGTTCTTC. Translated, it gives CASSLGYNNEQFF.

This clonotype was recorded many times. The chain couples TRBV5-1 to TRBJ2-4, with 7 nucleotides matching TRBD1. In germline, CDR1 is SGHRS, CDR2 YFSETQ. This CDR3 region has 14 residues. V lost 5 bases to trimming and J lost 9 bases; unmatched junction nucleotides: 11. CDR3 bases: TGCGCCAGCAGTCCTACCTGGACAGGATCCATTCAGTACTTC. This translates into CASSPTWTGSIQYF.

At least ten counts were recorded for this clonotype. V gene TRBV10-3 combines with J gene TRBJ2-3; either TRBD1 or TRBD2 may fit D (5 bases each). Trimming shortened V by 3 bases and J by 6 bases, and 10 bases separated the two germline ends. The CDR3 covers 13 residues. Germline V CDR1 and CDR2: ENHRY, SYGVKD. CDR3 sequence (DNA): TGTGCCATCAGTGAACGAGGGGCGGATACGCAGTATTTT. Translation gives CAISERGADTQYF.

The rearrangement links TRBV5-5 to TRBJ1-4, with a possible D match to TRBD1 (6 bases). There are 15 residues in the CDR3. Germline values: CDR1 SGHKS, CDR2 YYEKEE (reference sequence). V was trimmed by 4 bases and J by 2 bases, leaving 12 bases between them. DNA for the CDR3: TGTGCCAGCAGCGGGTACGGGGGCACTAATGAAAAACTGTTTTTT. As protein: CASSGYGGTNEKLFF.

This clonotype was detected only a few times. V and J are TRBV20-1 and TRBJ1-4, with D hard to call. Trimming shortened V by 0 bases and J by 13 bases, and 18 bases separated the two germline ends. The CDR3 is made up of 14 amino acids. CDR1 and CDR2 from the germline V gene are DFQATT and SNEGSKA (reference sequence). The CDR3 DNA reads as TGCAGTGCTAGAGATGGGTCTTCGGTGGAGGGACTGTTTTTT. Residues: CSARDGSSVEGLFF.

This clonotype showed up just a few times. The chain has TRBV20-1 and TRBJ2-1; TRBD2 matches at 13 bases. Per germline, CDR1 DFQATT and CDR2 SNEGSKA (reference sequence). The V segment lost 0 bases and the J segment 9 bases; nucleotides outside the gene matches: 5. CDR3 size: 15 residues. The DNA of the CDR3 is TGCAGTGCTAGAGATCGGACTAGCGGGAGAGGTGAGCAGTTCTTC. The encoded protein is CSARDRTSGRGEQFF.

This clonotype was found many times. The chain has TRBV2 and TRBJ2-5, with TRBD2 identical over 7 bases. Trimming at V came to 8 bases and at J to 2 bases, leaving 5 bases not matched to a gene. Germline assignment: CDR1 SNHLY and CDR2 FYNNEI. CDR3 length equals 13 residues. Written as DNA, the CDR3 is TGTGCCAGCCAACTAGCGCCACAAGAGACCCAGTACTTC. It translates to CASQLAPQETQYF.

The chain combines TRBV20-1 with TRBJ1-1, with TRBD1 matching 8 bases. The junction had 5 bases not matched to a gene; V was cut back by 0 bases and J by 5 bases. The CDR3 is 14 amino acids. CDR1 DFQATT and CDR2 SNEGSKA come from the germline V gene (reference sequence). The CDR3 reads CSARDTTGVTEAFF. The CDR3 DNA sequence: TGCAGTGCTAGAGATACGACAGGGGTTACTGAAGCTTTCTTT.

The chain links TRBV11-2 to TRBJ2-1, with 11 positions matching TRBD2. Per the germline V gene, CDR1 is SGHAT and CDR2 is FQNNGV. Trimming removed 1 base from V and 4 bases from J; junction bases left unmatched: 3. The CDR3 totals 16 residues. In nucleotides, the CDR3 is TGTGCCAGCAGCTTAGGACTAGCGGGAATGTACAATGAGCAGTTCTTC. It is translated as CASSLGLAGMYNEQFF. Full variable domain (missing parts from reference TRBV11-2 and TRBJ2-1): EAGVAQSPRYKIIEKRQSVAFWCNPISGHATLYWYQQILGQGPKLLIQFQNNGVVDDSQLPKDRFSAERLKGVDSTLKIQPAKLEDSAVYLCASSLGLAGMYNEQFFGPGTRLTVL.

The table lists this clonotype with a few counts. This chain connects TRBV6-5 to TRBJ2-1, with 8 positions matching TRBD2. The V and J ends lost 2 bases and 6 bases, in that order; junction bases with no gene match: 6. Germline V CDR1 and CDR2: MNHEY, SVGAGI. This CDR3 is 15 amino acids long. CDR3: CASSYGGLVGNEQFF. The CDR3 DNA is TGTGCCAGCAGTTACGGGGGACTAGTGGGCAATGAGCAGTTCTTC.

This clonotype was counted many times. The chain is built from TRBV28 and TRBJ2-2; the D is unclear. From germline, CDR1 is MDHEN and CDR2 SYDVKM. The CDR3 consists of 15 residues. V was pared by 4 bases and J by 0 bases, with 9 bases between. The CDR3 DNA is TGTGCCAGCAGTTCCTTCTACACGAACACCGGGGAGCTGTTTTTT. Translating it yields CASSSFYTNTGELFF.

The chain uses TRBV10-3 and TRBJ2-5; tentative D call: TRBD1 (6 bases). CDR3 length: 11 amino acids. Germline V CDR1 and CDR2: ENHRY, SYGVKD. V was cut by 10 bases and J by 5 bases, with 11 bases left in between. The CDR3 nucleotides read TGTGCCAACGGGCAGGGGGAGACCCAGTACTTC. Translated, it gives CANGQGETQYF.

This clonotype was seen many times. This chain connects TRBV4-1 to TRBJ2-3; D may match TRBD1 or TRBD2 (5 bases each). Looked up from germline, CDR1 is MGHRA and CDR2 is YSYEKL. Trimming cost V 0 bases and J 2 bases, with 12 bases left between them. This CDR3 has 16 amino acids. The CDR3 loop is CASSQEGTGTTDTQYF. The CDR3, as DNA: TGCGCCAGCAGCCAAGAAGGGACGGGTACCACAGATACGCAGTATTTT.

This clonotype was seen many times. The gene calls are TRBV24-1 and TRBJ1-5; D gene uncertain. The CDR3 consists of 15 residues. Trimming removed 9 bases at V and 0 bases at J, with 14 bases between. CDR1 and CDR2 (germline): KGHDR, SFDVKD. The CDR3 bases are TGTGCCACCCCCGCGGCGGCCTATAGCAATCAGCCCCAGCATTTT. Translated: CATPAAAYSNQPQHF.

This clonotype was recorded at least ten times. J is TRBJ2-1 and V is TRBV29-1; 8 nucleotides agree with TRBD1. The V and J ends lost 0 bases and 2 bases, in that order; junction bases with no gene match: 0. Per the germline V gene, CDR1 is SQVTM and CDR2 is ANQGSEA. The CDR3 has 14 amino acids. Written as DNA, the CDR3 is TGCAGCGTTGAAGAACAGGGGGCCTACAATGAGCAGTTCTTC. It is translated as CSVEEQGAYNEQFF.

V usage is TRBV29-1 and J usage is TRBJ1-1; no firm D call. V lost 4 bases and J lost 0, with 6 bases in between. Germline V CDR1 and CDR2: SQVTM, ANQGSEA. CDR3 length: 12 residues. This chain's CDR3 is CSVVQLNTEAFF. CDR3 DNA: TGCAGCGTTGTGCAGCTGAACACTGAAGCTTTCTTT.

This clonotype appeared many times. This rearrangement joins TRBV19 to TRBJ2-1; 7 nucleotides align to TRBD1. The CDR3 extends over 12 amino acids. The V gene end was trimmed by 5 bases and the J gene end by 8 bases; junction bases not matched to a gene: 3. The germline gives CDR1 LNHDA, CDR2 SQIVND (reference sequence). The CDR3 loop reads CASSLTGDEQFF. The CDR3 DNA is TGTGCCAGTAGTTTAACAGGGGATGAGCAGTTCTTC. Combining the CDR3 with reference TRBV19 and TRBJ2-1 gives the whole variable domain DGGITQSPKYLFRKEGQNVTLSCEQNLNHDAMYWYRQDPGQGLRLIYYSQIVNDFQKGDIAEGYSVSREKKESFPLTVTSAQKNPTAFYLCASSLTGDEQFFGPGTRLTVL.

This clonotype was seen a handful of times. This chain connects TRBV5-1 to TRBJ2-1, with 8 nucleotides matching TRBD1. The CDR3 has 13 residues. Germline V gene data show CDR1 as SGHRS and CDR2 as YFSETQ. With 3 bases clipped from V and 10 bases from J, the junction kept 6 bases outside the gene matches. The CDR3 region has the DNA TGCGCCAGCAGCTCGGGACAGGTCAACGAGCAGTTCTTC. It encodes CASSSGQVNEQFF.

Many counts were recorded for this clonotype. This chain uses TRBV20-1 with TRBJ2-1; D may be TRBD1 or TRBD2 (5 bases each). Germline V gives CDR1 DFQATT, CDR2 SNEGSKA (reference sequence). The CDR3 length is 12 residues. Trimming shortened V by 6 bases and J by 8 bases, and 14 bases separated the two germline ends. The CDR3 sequence is CSATYRGDEQFF. The DNA for the CDR3 is TGCAGTGCAACCTATCGGGGCGATGAGCAGTTCTTC.

In this sample, this clonotype turned up a few times. The rearrangement links TRBV6-1 to TRBJ1-2; possibly TRBD1 for D (6 bases). The germline V gene has CDR1 MNHNS and CDR2 SASEGT. The CDR3 spans 13 residues. Between the trimmed V and J ends, which lost 8 bases and 2 bases, there was a span of 12 bases. The CDR3 sequence: CASGGRGNYGYTF. DNA of the CDR3: TGTGCCAGCGGTGGCAGGGGAAACTATGGCTACACCTTC.

J is TRBJ1-1 and V is TRBV11-2; possibly TRBD1 for D (5 bases). Germline V lookup: CDR1 SGHAT, CDR2 FQNNGV. The CDR3 loop spans 14 amino acids. V shed 5 bases and J shed 6 bases, with 16 bases lying between them. This chain's CDR3 is CASSPPPGFAEAFF. As DNA, the CDR3 is TGTGCCAGCAGCCCCCCGCCAGGGTTCGCTGAAGCTTTCTTT.

At least ten counts were recorded for this clonotype. The chain recombines TRBV5-6 with TRBJ2-1; tentative D call: TRBD1 (5 bases). Germline V CDR1 and CDR2: SGHDT, YYEEEE. The V gene lost 4 bases and the J gene lost 4 bases, with 15 bases spanning the gap. This CDR3 is built from 15 residues. The CDR3 region has the DNA TGTGCCAGCAGCCCTTATAAGGGGCAATACAATGAGCAGTTCTTC. Amino acid sequence: CASSPYKGQYNEQFF.

This clonotype was counted ten times or more. V and J are TRBV5-1 and TRBJ1-5, with D tentatively TRBD1 (6 bases). The V gene's germline CDR1 is SGHRS and CDR2 YFSETQ. The CDR3 length is 13 residues. Deletions cut 4 bases from V and 6 bases from J, with 11 bases between. The CDR3 sequence is CASSISRGQPQHF. The CDR3 DNA reads TGCGCCAGCAGCATATCCAGGGGTCAGCCCCAGCATTTT.

This clonotype has just one count. The chain combines TRBV5-1 with TRBJ2-5; D gene unclear. V was trimmed by 2 bases and J by 1 base, leaving 6 bases between them. CDR3 length: 13 residues. Germline V CDR1 and CDR2: SGHRS, YFSETQ. The CDR3 loop reads CASSFLSQETQYF. The CDR3 region has the DNA TGCGCCAGCAGCTTCCTCTCCCAAGAGACCCAGTACTTC.

This clonotype was seen a few times. The rearrangement links TRBV7-9 to TRBJ2-2; D unresolved. Germline CDR1 SEHNR, CDR2 FQNEAQ (reference sequence). This CDR3 comprises 14 residues. Trimming pared 4 bases from V and 0 bases from J, leaving 6 bases between. The CDR3 protein is CASSSLANTGELFF. In DNA form, the CDR3 reads TGTGCCAGCAGCTCCCTAGCGAACACCGGGGAGCTGTTTTTT.

This chain connects TRBV20-1 to TRBJ1-1, with D perhaps matching TRBD1 (5 bases). In germline, CDR1 is DFQATT, CDR2 SNEGSKA (reference sequence). This CDR3 comprises 13 residues. V lost 6 bases and J lost 5, with 16 bases in between. The CDR3 loop reads CSAEEVAGTEAFF. CDR3 nucleotide sequence: TGCAGTGCGGAGGAGGTAGCAGGGACTGAAGCTTTCTTT.

The chain couples TRBV3-1 to TRBJ2-1; D might be TRBD2 (7 bases). V lost 4 bases and J lost 2, with 12 bases in between. Germline V gene sequence: CDR1 LGHDT, CDR2 YNNKEL (reference sequence). This CDR3 spans 15 amino acids. CDR3 coding DNA: TGTGCCAGCAGCCGGGGGGGGGGCCCCTACAATGAGCAGTTCTTC. Translated: CASSRGGGPYNEQFF.

This clonotype was seen many times. This rearrangement joins TRBV6-1 to TRBJ2-1; TRBD1 matches 9 bases. Germline V CDR1 and CDR2: MNHNS, SASEGT. Unmatched junction bases numbered 12, after V lost 3 bases and J lost 9 bases. There are 16 residues in the CDR3. This chain's CDR3 is CASSELPGQGSGEQFF. CDR3 coding DNA: TGTGCCAGCAGTGAGCTTCCCGGACAGGGGTCGGGTGAGCAGTTCTTC.

The chain is built from TRBV27 and TRBJ2-3; TRBD2 agrees at 12 bases. There are 16 residues in the CDR3. In germline, CDR1 is MNHEY, CDR2 SMNVEV (reference sequence). J was trimmed by 5 bases and V by 7 bases; bases with no gene match: 10. The CDR3 is CASTALAGGPQDTQYF. As DNA, the CDR3 is TGTGCCAGCACCGCACTAGCGGGAGGACCGCAAGATACGCAGTATTTT.

There are a few counts of this clonotype. V and J are TRBV20-1 and TRBJ2-7; D is unresolved. The germline CDR1 and CDR2 sequences are DFQATT and SNEGSKA (reference sequence). This CDR3 region has 16 residues. V lost 2 bases and J 3 bases, leaving 20 bases between the germline ends. CDR3 sequence (DNA): TGCAGTGCTAGAATGCTTGACTTCCAGGAGTTCTACGAGCAGTACTTC. Amino acids: CSARMLDFQEFYEQYF.

This clonotype was recorded a few times. The chain has TRBV6-1 and TRBJ2-2; 7 nucleotides line up with TRBD1. Trimming at V came to 10 bases and at J to 2 bases, leaving 7 bases not matched to a gene. The V gene's germline CDR1 is MNHNS and CDR2 SASEGT. The CDR3 length is 14 residues. CDR3 protein: CATTGLLNTGELFF. In nucleotides, the CDR3 is TGTGCCACGACAGGGTTGCTCAACACCGGGGAGCTGTTTTTT.